Below are 4 T cell receptor beta chains sequenced from a single sample in a study of blood T cell repertoires in COVID-19. Using immunoSEQ multiplex PCR, the repertoire was profiled, and TCRdb retains in-frame clones only, with some absent. The sample consists of 200,000 to 300,000 clones, 70% to 80% of them appearing once. The specimen sequenced was peripheral blood. The receptors come from a woman of 80 years or more with acute or convalescent COVID-19.

V and J are TRBV19 and TRBJ2-2; a possible D gene is TRBD1 (5 bases). With 1 base removed from V and 6 bases from J, the gap between germline ends came to 12 bases. Germline CDR1 LNHDA, CDR2 SQIVND (reference sequence). The CDR3 totals 15 residues. The CDR3 DNA sequence: TGTGCCAGTAGTATAGGCGCAGGGCTCCCCGGGGAGCTGTTTTTT. Translating gives CASSIGAGLPGELFF. The entire variable domain, with the rest obtained from reference TRBV19 and TRBJ2-2, is as follows: DGGITQSPKYLFRKEGQNVTLSCEQNLNHDAMYWYRQDPGQGLRLIYYSQIVNDFQKGDIAEGYSVSREKKESFPLTVTSAQKNPTAFYLCASSIGAGLPGELFFGEGSRLTVL.

This clone was observed at least ten times. The V and J genes are TRBV19 and TRBJ1-6; 7 bases line up with TRBD1. The V gene end was trimmed by 7 bases and the J gene end by 10 bases; junction bases not matched to a gene: 16. Germline CDR1 LNHDA, CDR2 SQIVND (reference sequence). The CDR3 spans 16 residues. The CDR3 nucleotides are TGTGCCAGTACCCCGAGGGGACAGCGAGGGGAATCACCCCTCCACTTT. Protein product: CASTPRGQRGESPLHF.

CDR3 in amino acids: CASSFFRGPGNTEAFF. Here the CDR3 DNA reads TGTGCCAGCAGCTTTTTCAGGGGGCCGGGGAACACTGAAGCTTTCTTT. The J gene is TRBJ1-1, the V gene TRBV7-9, with TRBD1 matching over 8 bases. J gave up 1 base and V 3 bases, and 7 bases lay outside the gene matches. In germline, CDR1 is SEHNR, CDR2 FQNEAQ (reference sequence). CDR3 length: 16 residues.

V and J are TRBV7-9 and TRBJ2-7, with 8 nucleotides matching TRBD1. CDR3 length: 14 residues. Germline loops: CDR1 SEHNR, CDR2 FQNEAQ (reference sequence). With 4 bases clipped from V and 4 bases from J, the junction kept 6 bases outside the gene matches. The CDR3 nucleotides are TGTGCCAGCAGCTCATCCGGGACAGGATACGAGCAGTACTTC. It encodes CASSSSGTGYEQYF.